A single sample is the source of the 6 T cell receptor beta chains below, sequenced in a study of tumour-infiltrating T cells in Burkitt lymphoma. Assay: immunoSEQ multiplex PCR; the TCRdb copy retains only in-frame clones and omits some. The sample lists about 17,000 clones, about 80% seen once, with 2.1% in the top ten. The sequenced material came from tumor tissue. These receptors came from a human donor with diffuse large B-cell lymphoma.

The chain is built from TRBV7-9 and TRBJ2-5; 7 bases are shared with TRBD1. CDR1 and CDR2 (germline): SEHNR, FQNEAQ (reference sequence). CDR3 length: 13 amino acids. V lost 8 bases and J lost 4; bases outside the gene matches: 7. CDR3 in DNA: TGTGCCAGCCGACCTCCAGGGGGAGAGACCCAGTACTTC. Translation: CASRPPGGETQYF.

The chain employs TRBV7-2 and TRBJ2-1, with TRBD2 matching 8 bases. Unmatched junction bases numbered 12, after V lost 9 bases and J lost 5 bases. In germline, CDR1 is SGHTA, CDR2 FQGNSA. There are 15 residues in the CDR3. The CDR3 region has the DNA TGTGCCAGTTCCCGTGTCGGGACTAGAGACAATGAGCAGTTCTTC. This gives the protein CASSRVGTRDNEQFF.

V and J are TRBV27 and TRBJ1-5; D remains ambiguous. The CDR3 has 14 amino acids. Germline lookup yields CDR1 MNHEY and CDR2 SMNVEV (reference sequence). Deletions cut 0 bases from V and 6 bases from J, with 9 bases between. DNA for the CDR3: TGTGCCAGCAGTTTATCGGTTTTGGGTCAGCCCCAGCATTTT. As protein: CASSLSVLGQPQHF.

The chain carries TRBV5-6 and TRBJ1-2; D is undetermined. The CDR3 runs 16 residues. Per the germline V gene, CDR1 is SGHDT and CDR2 is YYEEEE. V lost 1 base, J lost 8 bases, and 21 bases lay in between. The CDR3 protein is CASSLYPVSPEEGYTF. Here the CDR3 DNA reads TGTGCCAGCAGCTTGTACCCGGTGTCCCCTGAGGAAGGCTACACCTTC.

The chain couples TRBV27 to TRBJ2-3; 8 nucleotides agree with TRBD2. CDR3 length: 15 residues. Looked up from germline, CDR1 is MNHEY and CDR2 is SMNVEV (reference sequence). J lost 5 bases, V lost 3 bases, and 7 bases had no gene match. This chain's CDR3 is CASSLRGRREDTQYF. CDR3 bases: TGTGCCAGCAGTTTGCGCGGGAGGAGGGAAGATACGCAGTATTTT.

The chain has TRBV2 and TRBJ1-2; D is uncertain. The V end lost 6 bases, the J end lost 9 bases, and 14 bases lay between the germline ends. Germline V gene data show CDR1 as SNHLY and CDR2 as FYNNEI. The CDR3 loop spans 12 amino acids. CDR3 in amino acids: CASRYEGFSYTF. CDR3 DNA sequence: TGTGCCAGCAGGTACGAGGGATTCAGCTACACCTTC.